The source of this T cell receptor beta chain is a study of T cell responses to AZD1222 COVID-19 vaccine. Germline V CDR1 and CDR2: WNHNN, SYGVQD (reference sequence). The ends were cut back, 7 bases at V and 7 bases at J, with 17 bases in the middle. The CDR3 is 14 residues long. Method: immunoSEQ multiplex PCR; TCRdb's copy keeps in-frame clones and lacks some. The repertoire holds 65,000 to 95,000 clones, with 70% to 90% as singletons. This TCR was sampled from an adult who received the AZD1222 COVID-19 vaccine. Material: peripheral blood, obtained 28 days after the second AZD1222 dose. V usage is TRBV10-1 and J usage is TRBJ1-5; TRBD1 is a possible D gene (5 bases). In nucleotides, the CDR3 is TGCGCCAGCACCGCGGGGAGGGGTTGCCAGCCCCAGCATTTT. Its protein is CASTAGRGCQPQHF.